A single sample gave rise to the 13 T cell receptor beta chains below, sequenced in a study of cytomegalovirus exposure and HLA in healthy donors. PCR used 60 Vbeta primers and 13 Jbeta primers. Assay: immunoSEQ multiplex PCR; the TCRdb copy retains only in-frame clones and omits some. Of roughly 200,000 clones in the sample, around 83% were seen once. Sequencing was done on a sample of PBMCs. These receptors came from a man over 45 in good health and CMV-seronegative.

V gene TRBV27 combines with J gene TRBJ2-1, with 8 bases matching TRBD2. Germline CDR1 is MNHEY and CDR2 is SMNVEV (reference sequence). V lost 5 bases, J lost 2 bases, and 26 bases stayed unmatched. This CDR3 contains 22 residues. CDR3 region: CASSPRDISLPVASGPYNEQFF. In nucleotides, the CDR3 is TGTGCCAGCAGTCCGCGGGACATTAGCCTTCCAGTTGCTAGCGGGCCCTACAATGAGCAGTTCTTC.

The chain employs TRBV18 and TRBJ2-3; 9 nucleotides line up with TRBD2. The V and J ends lost 6 bases and 7 bases, in that order; junction bases with no gene match: 17. Germline CDR1 is KGHSH and CDR2 is LQKENI. There are 17 residues in the CDR3. The CDR3 DNA follows: TGTGCCAGCTCGCCGTTACGGGGTAGCGGGAGTTGGAATACGCAGTATTTT. This encodes CASSPLRGSGSWNTQYF.

This clone was seen a single time. One end of the junction varies from germline; a read error may be responsible. The chain has TRBV5-6 and TRBJ1-5; D remains ambiguous. This CDR3 contains 13 residues. Germline V gene data show CDR1 as SGHDT and CDR2 as YYEEEE. The CDR3 here is CASSPGSNQPPHF. CDR3 sequence (DNA): TGTGCCAGCAGCCCCGGTAGCAATCAGCCCCCGCATTTT.

This chain joins TRBV28 and TRBJ2-3; 12 positions match TRBD2. Trimming removed 6 bases from V and 5 bases from J; junction bases left unmatched: 9. The CDR3 is 16 amino acids. The germline CDR1 and CDR2 sequences are MDHEN and SYDVKM. Here the CDR3 DNA reads TGTGCCAGCAGATCTGAACTAGCGGGAGGCGGAGATACGCAGTATTTT. Translating gives CASRSELAGGGDTQYF.

This chain connects TRBV7-2 to TRBJ2-3, with D unresolved. The CDR3 is 12 amino acids. V was clipped by 2 bases and J by 4 bases, with 4 bases between them. Per the germline V gene, CDR1 is SGHTA and CDR2 is FQGNSA. CDR3 sequence: CASSLRSDTQYF. In nucleotides, the CDR3 is TGTGCCAGCAGCTTACGGTCAGATACGCAGTATTTT.

The V gene is TRBV19, the J gene TRBJ1-5, with TRBD1 matching 9 bases. Germline CDR1 is LNHDA and CDR2 is SQIVND (reference sequence). Trimming cost V 5 bases and J 0 bases; bases outside gene matches: 11. The CDR3 extends over 18 amino acids. The CDR3 here is CASSSQGAILNSNQPQHF. The CDR3 DNA is TGTGCCAGTAGTTCACAGGGGGCGATCCTTAATAGCAATCAGCCCCAGCATTTT.

The rearrangement links TRBV27 to TRBJ2-1; D may be TRBD2 (7 bases). This CDR3 is 14 amino acids long. CDR1 and CDR2 (germline): MNHEY, SMNVEV (reference sequence). V gave up 6 bases and J gave up 7 bases, with 16 bases separating them. CDR3: CASRPLGGGNEQFF. The CDR3 DNA sequence: TGTGCCAGCAGGCCTCTGGGAGGGGGAAATGAGCAGTTCTTC.

The V and J genes are TRBV21-1 and TRBJ2-7; whether TRBD2, the table's D call, matches the DNA was not checked. TRBV21-1 is designated a pseudogene. The CDR3 is made up of 11 amino acids. The CDR3 sequence: CASKNCDEQYF. DNA of the CDR3: TGTGCCAGCAAGAATTGCGACGAGCAGTACTTC.

The rearrangement joins TRBV11-2 to TRBJ2-5, with D possibly being TRBD2 (6 bases). CDR1 SGHAT and CDR2 FQNNGV come from the germline V gene. The CDR3 contains 15 residues. V lost 3 bases, J lost 4 bases, and 15 bases lay in between. The CDR3 nucleotides read TGTGCCAGCAGCTTCCCCGGTAGCGGTTCAGAGACCCAGTACTTC. As protein: CASSFPGSGSETQYF.

The gene calls are TRBV6-5 and TRBJ1-5; D possibly corresponds to TRBD1 (5 bases). Germline V gene data show CDR1 as MNHEY and CDR2 as SVGAGI. This CDR3 is 15 amino acids long. V lost 6 bases and J 1 base, leaving 13 bases between the germline ends. Written as DNA, the CDR3 is TGTGCCAGCAGGCGTGAACAGGCGAGCAATCAGCCCCAGCATTTT. It codes for CASRREQASNQPQHF.

The chain couples TRBV29-1 to TRBJ1-3; D perhaps matches TRBD1 (5 bases). The CDR3 has 14 amino acids. Germline V gene lookup returns CDR1 SQVTM and CDR2 ANQGSEA. V was cut by 6 bases and J by 0 bases, with 12 bases left in between. The CDR3 protein is CSVGTDSSGNTIYF. CDR3 DNA sequence: TGCAGCGTGGGGACTGATTCCTCTGGAAACACCATATATTTT.

The chain combines TRBV7-2 with TRBJ2-5, with 12 bases identical to TRBD2. Germline CDR1 reads SGHTA; CDR2 reads FQGNSA. The CDR3 extends over 15 amino acids. The ends lost 4 bases at V and 1 base at J; junction bases unmatched: 1. For the CDR3, the DNA is TGTGCCAGCAGCTCGGGACTAGCGGGCCAAGAGACCCAGTACTTC. This codes for CASSSGLAGQETQYF.

The count of this clone is one. In nucleotides, the CDR3 is TGTGCCAGCCGGTGGCGGGTTAGCACAGATACGCAGTATTTT. This sequence encodes CASRWRVSTDTQYF. The chain has TRBV7-2 and TRBJ2-3, with D possibly being TRBD2 (5 bases). There are 14 residues in the CDR3. Per the germline V gene, CDR1 is SGHTA and CDR2 is FQGNSA. V shed 8 bases and J shed 0 bases, with 12 bases lying between them.